This TCR beta chain was sequenced in a study of shared clonotypes between healthy human individuals (dated by TCRdb to about 2020). For the study in its entirety: The cohort included three men and a couple of women between 18 and 49 years of age. Different laboratories and diverse techniques were used to prepare libraries and sequence TCR repertoires, to increase sequencing depth and limit assay-specific biases. Per donor, three plates each were used for CD4 naive and CD4 memory, two for CD8 naive, and one for CD8 memory. The study deeply sequenced blood TCR repertoires of about 5 healthy adults to estimate repertoire size and the extent of clonotype sharing between individuals. Between about 0.85 and 9.5 billion PBMCs per donor were obtained by leukapheresis. Broad study findings and their caveats: Because the study included a small number of donors, the genetic and exposure-history diversity represented was limited. Even with the large sequencing depth, rarefaction of the sorted-subset datasets indicated that sequencing was incomplete. Sharing across a few donors was observed for roughly 5.4% of naive CD4, under 4% of naive CD8, over 2% of memory CD4, and roughly 0.4% of memory CD8 clonotypes. Pairwise subsampling led to the expectation that sequencing depth would affect the degree of clonotype sharing among donors. Estimated clonotype richness was generally larger for naive than for memory subsets. Compared with non-shared clonotypes, the clonotypes found in all four sorted-subset donors had higher generation probabilities. Sampling was restricted to blood, and TCR repertoires in tissue are likely to differ from TCR repertoires in blood.

The donors were healthy, HIV-negative adults who had no recently reported acute infections or vaccinations. Every donor was a Caucasian adult living in Nashville, Tennessee, USA. CD4+ T cells were enriched through magnetic negative selection, after which naive cells were positively selected on CD45RA and the remaining negative fraction served as the memory subset. After blood collection by leukapheresis, PBMCs were isolated using Ficoll-Histopaque density gradient centrifugation and then cryopreserved in the vapor phase of liquid nitrogen. Analytical flow cytometry was used to check the purity and quantity of each magnetically sorted T cell population. Each sorted fraction had its genomic DNA isolated and then quantified by UV absorbance on a Nanodrop 2000c. TCR CDR3 regions were amplified from genomic DNA by multiplex PCR using the deep immunoSEQ assay. Genomic DNA extracted from each cell subset was distributed evenly over all wells of several immunoSEQ 96-well plates, and each plate served as one replicate. For sorted subsets, about 0.2 ug genomic DNA, equal to 30,000 to 35,000 T cell genomes, was loaded into each replicate PCR. Purified libraries were quantified with a Qubit 3.0 fluorometer, sized on a Bioanalyzer 2100, and re-quantified with the KAPA Library Quantification kit. Each immunoSEQ 96-well plate was sequenced on its own single-read 150-cycle Illumina NextSeq 550 flow cell. The source study handled its data this way. The immunoSEQ output contained only junctional sequences without quality scores, so filtering could not match that applied to full-length reads. Sequences were annotated with PyIR, a Python wrapper for IgBLAST v1.9, using IMGT germline references to assign V/J genes and CDR3. Reads were removed for weak V/J assignments (E-value above 1e-6), missing CDR3, stop codons, out-of-frame junctions, or ambiguous translated residues. A V3J clonotype was defined by an identical inferred V gene, J gene, and CDR3 amino acid sequence. To compute the percentage overlap between repertoires, the number of shared unique clonotypes was divided by the size of the smaller repertoire. Richness of each repertoire was evaluated using RTK rarefaction, the Chao1 estimator, and Recon v2.1 estimates of unobserved clonotypes. For all TCRbeta clonotypes obtained by the gDNA method from a few donors, generation probabilities were computed with OLGA. Held by TCRdb, this immuneACCESS table contains in-frame sequences only and omits some clones. Under half of the omission traces to an unresolved V gene where checked; the cause of the rest is unknown. The DNA gave D and trimming, while V, J and clone size come from that table. The sample includes some 650,000 clones, with around 97% observed a single time. The leading ten clones occupy 0.045% to 0.06% of the sample.

Remarks on this clone: Which antigen it targets is not known. Base qualities were left out, and no much larger clone turns up one base away.

After removal of 7 bases from V and 6 bases from J, the junction retains 9 bases not matched to a gene. Inclusive of the bounding cysteine and phenylalanine, the CDR3 is 14 residues long. Only CDR3 DNA remains: 42 bases, in frame from the first base. CDR1 and CDR2 are drawn from the germline V gene: MDHEN, SYDVKM. The sequence derives from a woman aged 25-40 years in good health. The material sequenced was naive CD4+ T cells sorted from blood. The cell subset or site tag for this specimen amounts to: CD45RA+ positively selected. The rearranged chain carries TRBV28 and TRBJ1-5; 7 central bases correspond to TRBD1. DNA sequence: TGTGCCAGCAACGCCCCGACAGGGAGTCAGCCCCAGCATTTT. Its amino acids are CASNAPTGSQPQHF.